Included here is one TCR beta chain sequence, with context. Its antigen is unknown. These data are taken from a study of Ad26.COV2.S vaccination and SARS-CoV-2 variants. Background on the study: By the intramuscular route, Ad26.COV2.S was given once, or twice 56 days apart. Study-wide points: There was reportedly substantial breadth in spike-specific CD8+ and CD4+ T cell responses after vaccination.

TCRdb's table, derived via immunoSEQ multiplex PCR, lists solely in-frame clones and lacks some. The sample has roughly 350,000 clones; about nine tenths are singletons. The treatment is: some 20 received Ad26.COV2.S at low or high dose, single or two shots; several received placebo; per-sample allocation not given. The samples were gathered on day 63 after the first injection of vaccine or placebo. Whoever gave the sample was an adult aged 18-55 years in Boston. Vaccination used an Ad26 vector expressing Wuhan-strain SARS-CoV-2 spike. This sequence was found in a person aged 18-65 years who received the Ad26.COV2.S COVID-19 vaccine or a placebo. The source material was peripheral blood, sampled in a trial of Ad26.COV2.S vaccine versus placebo.

CDR3 bases: TGCAGCGTTGGGGGAGGGTATAGCAATCAGCCCCAGCATTTT. Encoded protein: CSVGGGYSNQPQHF. The chain has TRBV29-1 and TRBJ1-5; D unresolved. Germline CDR1 is SQVTM and CDR2 is ANQGSEA. Trimming stripped 4 bases from V and 0 bases from J, with 10 bases between. There are 14 residues in the CDR3.